This T cell receptor (beta chain) was retrieved from a study of T cell responses to AZD1222 COVID-19 vaccine. Using immunoSEQ multiplex PCR, the repertoire was profiled, and TCRdb retains in-frame clones only, with some absent. Among approximately 140,000 clones, 75% to 90% were seen once, and the ten largest hold 1.5% to 2%. CDR1 is ENHRY, CDR2 SYGVKD, per germline. With 5 bases removed from V and 4 bases from J, the gap between germline ends came to 15 bases. This CDR3 has 15 residues. It was second doses at about 4 or about 12 weeks that were pooled. This clonotype was sampled from an adult who received the AZD1222 COVID-19 vaccine. The chain uses TRBV10-3 and TRBJ1-3; D perhaps matches TRBD1 (5 bases). Sample: peripheral blood, taken 28 days after the second AZD1222 dose. CDR3 residues: CAISPNQGSGNTIYF. In DNA form, the CDR3 reads TGTGCCATCAGTCCTAATCAGGGATCAGGAAACACCATATATTTT.